The present T cell receptor (beta chain) was sequenced within a study of Ad26.COV2.S vaccination and SARS-CoV-2 variants. TCRdb's table, derived via immunoSEQ multiplex PCR, lists solely in-frame clones and lacks some. The sample includes 400,000 to 500,000 clones, approximately 89% seen only once; the top ten take 2.5% to 3%. Germline CDR1 and CDR2: KGHSH and LQKENI. V was clipped by 2 bases and J by 5 bases; unmatched bases: 3. The CDR3 extends over 16 amino acids. Noted treatment: over 15 received Ad26.COV2.S at low or high dose, single or two shots; five or six received placebo; per-sample allocation not given. Sampling occurred on day 63 after the first vaccine or placebo injection.

Source: peripheral blood, taken in a trial of Ad26.COV2.S vaccine versus placebo. The chain combines TRBV18 with TRBJ2-2; 12 positions agree with TRBD2. This sequence was found in a person between 18 and 60 years old who received the Ad26.COV2.S COVID-19 vaccine or a placebo. The CDR3, as DNA: TGTGCCAGCTCACCATCCGGGACTAGCGGGACCGGGGAGCTGTTTTTT. This encodes CASSPSGTSGTGELFF.